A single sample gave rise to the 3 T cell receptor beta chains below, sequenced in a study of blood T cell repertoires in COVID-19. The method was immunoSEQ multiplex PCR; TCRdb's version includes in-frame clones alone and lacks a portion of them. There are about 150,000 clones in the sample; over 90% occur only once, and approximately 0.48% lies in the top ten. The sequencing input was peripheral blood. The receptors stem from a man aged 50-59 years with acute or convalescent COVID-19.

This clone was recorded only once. The CDR3 bases are TGTGCCAGCAGCCACCACGGGACTAGCGGGGTCTCTAGCACAGATACGCAGTATTTT. The encoded protein is CASSHHGTSGVSSTDTQYF. The rearrangement joins TRBV13 to TRBJ2-3, with 13 nucleotides matching TRBD2. The CDR3 is 19 amino acids. J was trimmed by 0 bases and V by 5 bases; bases with no gene match: 11. Germline V lookup: CDR1 PRHDT, CDR2 FYEKMQ (reference sequence).

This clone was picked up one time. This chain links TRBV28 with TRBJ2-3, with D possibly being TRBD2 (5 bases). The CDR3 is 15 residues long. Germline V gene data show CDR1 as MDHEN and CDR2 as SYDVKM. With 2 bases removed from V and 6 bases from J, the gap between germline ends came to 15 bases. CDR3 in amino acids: CASSLRGSNLDTQYF. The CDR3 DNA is TGTGCCAGCAGTTTACGTGGGAGTAATCTCGATACGCAGTATTTT.

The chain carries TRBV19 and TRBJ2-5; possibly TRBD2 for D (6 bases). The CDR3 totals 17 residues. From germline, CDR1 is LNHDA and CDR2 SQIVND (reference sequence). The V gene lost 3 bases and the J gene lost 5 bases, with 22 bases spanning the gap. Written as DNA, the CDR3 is TGTGCCAGTAGTATCCCCCGGGGAGGTTCTTTAATGGAGACCCAGTACTTC. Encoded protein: CASSIPRGGSLMETQYF.